What follows describes a single T cell receptor (beta chain). Its antigen is as yet unknown. These data belong to a study of beta chain features in type 1 diabetes. Sorting with CD45RO/CCR7/CD25/CD127/CD95/CD27 yielded naive, central memory, regulatory and stem-like memory CD4+ cells. The trim removed 3 bases at V and 7 bases at J, leaving 6 bases unmatched. CDR3 size: 13 residues. Germline V lookup: CDR1 SGHDT, CDR2 YYEEEE. Broader study findings: Sampled from patients, naive, central memory and Treg TCRB repertoires appeared more similar than those sampled from healthy donors. TCRB CDR3s were moderately but significantly shorter in Type 1 diabetes patients in all four CD4+ subsets.

Isolated RNA was reverse transcribed in full, so expressed TCRB transcripts were sequenced. Assay used: immunoSEQ multiplex PCR; TCRdb lists only in-frame clones, some missing. Seen here are approximately 160,000 clones, about 63% observed once, and the top ten hold about 0.091%. This clonotype was obtained from a man between 25 and 39 years old with type 1 diabetes. Sequenced input: naive CD4+ T cells from blood. The gene calls are TRBV5-6 and TRBJ1-2; 7 bases are shared with TRBD1. The CDR3 here is CASSSYRGSGYTF. CDR3 nucleotide sequence: TGTGCCAGCAGCTCCTACAGGGGAAGTGGCTACACCTTC.